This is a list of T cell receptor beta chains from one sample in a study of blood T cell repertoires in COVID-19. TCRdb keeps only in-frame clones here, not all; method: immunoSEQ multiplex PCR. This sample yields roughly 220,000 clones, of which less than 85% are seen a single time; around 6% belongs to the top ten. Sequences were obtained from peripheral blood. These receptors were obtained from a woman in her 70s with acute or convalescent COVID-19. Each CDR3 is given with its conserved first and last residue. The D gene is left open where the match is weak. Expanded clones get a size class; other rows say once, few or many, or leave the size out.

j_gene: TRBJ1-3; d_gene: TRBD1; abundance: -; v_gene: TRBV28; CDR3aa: CASSLTRTGQNTIYF; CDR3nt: TGTGCCAGCAGTCTCACGAGGACAGGGCAAAACACCATATATTTT
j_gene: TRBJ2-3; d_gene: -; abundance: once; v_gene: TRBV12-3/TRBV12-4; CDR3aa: CASSLQNRDTQYF; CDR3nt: TGTGCCAGCAGTTTACAAAACAGAGATACGCAGTATTTT
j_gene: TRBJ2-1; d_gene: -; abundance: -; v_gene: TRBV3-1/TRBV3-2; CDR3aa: CASTTGNEQFF; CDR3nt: TGTGCCAGCACCACAGGGAATGAGCAGTTCTTC
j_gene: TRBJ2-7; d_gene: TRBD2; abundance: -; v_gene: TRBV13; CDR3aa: CASSLESSGRAGEQYF; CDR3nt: TGTGCCAGCAGCTTAGAGTCTAGCGGGAGGGCGGGCGAGCAGTACTTC
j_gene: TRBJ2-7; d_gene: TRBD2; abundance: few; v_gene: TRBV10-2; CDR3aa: CASSEPLAGGIYEQYF; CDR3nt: TGCGCCAGCAGTGAACCCCTAGCGGGAGGGATATACGAGCAGTACTTC
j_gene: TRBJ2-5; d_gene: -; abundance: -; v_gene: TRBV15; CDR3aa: CATSRYGEETQYF; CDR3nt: TGTGCCACCAGCCGATACGGGGAGGAGACCCAGTACTTC
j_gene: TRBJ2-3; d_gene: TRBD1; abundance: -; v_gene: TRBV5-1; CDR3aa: CASSWRDRVADTQYF; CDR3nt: TGCGCCAGCAGCTGGAGGGACAGGGTGGCAGATACGCAGTATTTT
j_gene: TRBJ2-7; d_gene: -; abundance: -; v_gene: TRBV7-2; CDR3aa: CASSADRQSSYEQYF; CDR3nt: TGTGCCAGCAGCGCCGACAGGCAAAGCTCCTACGAGCAGTACTTC
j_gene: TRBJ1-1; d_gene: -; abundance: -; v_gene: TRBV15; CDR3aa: CATSGAHRSGNTEAFF; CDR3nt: TGTGCCACCAGCGGGGCCCACAGGTCAGGAAACACTGAAGCTTTCTTT
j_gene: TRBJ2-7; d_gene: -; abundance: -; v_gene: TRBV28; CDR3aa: CASSADSYEQYF; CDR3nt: TGTGCCAGCAGTGCGGACAGCTACGAGCAGTACTTC
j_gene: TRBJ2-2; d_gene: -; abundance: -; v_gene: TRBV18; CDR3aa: CASSPGAGNTGELFF; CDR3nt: TGTGCCAGCTCACCAGGGGCAGGGAACACCGGGGAGCTGTTTTTT
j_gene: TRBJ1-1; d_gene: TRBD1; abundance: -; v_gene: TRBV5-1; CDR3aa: CASGPSGQGFGDEAFF; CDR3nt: TGCGCCAGCGGGCCTTCGGGACAGGGGTTTGGGGATGAAGCTTTCTTT